This entry lists 3 T cell receptor beta chains sequenced from one sample in a study of blood T cell repertoires in COVID-19. TCRdb's table, derived via immunoSEQ multiplex PCR, lists solely in-frame clones and lacks some. The sample lists roughly 150,000 clones; roughly 80% were seen once. Sample: peripheral blood. The receptors derive from a human donor in a cohort sampled during active COVID-19.

The V gene is TRBV25-1, the J gene TRBJ2-1; 7 bases align to TRBD1. Germline V gives CDR1 MGHDK, CDR2 SYGVNS. CDR3 length equals 18 residues. The V and J ends lost 2 bases and 0 bases, in that order; junction bases with no gene match: 10. The CDR3 nucleotides read TGTGCCAGCAGTGAAATGTCCGGGACAGCCAGCTCCTACAATGAGCAGTTCTTC. It yields the protein CASSEMSGTASSYNEQFF.

This chain uses TRBV5-1 with TRBJ1-1; D is undetermined. The CDR3 is 14 residues long. The V and J ends lost 7 bases and 0 bases respectively, with 13 bases between them. In germline, CDR1 is SGHRS, CDR2 YFSETQ. CDR3 residues: CASYKYDMNTEAFF. CDR3 in DNA: TGCGCCAGCTACAAATATGACATGAACACTGAAGCTTTCTTT.

The genes are TRBV3-1 (or the pseudogene TRBV3-2) and TRBJ1-5; TRBD1 matches 7 bases. Trimming at V came to 3 bases and at J to 5 bases, leaving 1 base not matched to a gene. CDR1 and CDR2 from the germline V gene are LGHDT and YNNKEL (reference sequence). The CDR3 is 13 residues long. CDR3 protein: CASSHDRDQPQHF. CDR3 coding DNA: TGTGCCAGCAGCCATGACAGGGATCAGCCCCAGCATTTT.